The T cell receptor beta chain under discussion was sequenced for a study of shared clonotypes between healthy human individuals. Overall study: CD8 memory received one plate per donor, CD8 naive two, CD4 memory three and CD4 naive three. Points from the study as a whole: Naive CD4 clonotypes were shared across several donors at about 5.2%. Clonotypes shared by all four donors outscored non-shared clonotypes in generation probability.

Details on this clone: What it recognizes is unknown.

The V end was cut by 3 bases, the J end by 7 bases, with 9 bases between. Germline V lookup: CDR1 SGHAT, CDR2 FQNNGV. CDR3 size: 13 residues. Repertoires were generated with immunoSEQ multiplex PCR, while TCRdb's copy carries only in-frame clones and drops some. The sample contains roughly 590,000 clones, roughly 95% of which appear only once. Naive CD8 cells were CD45RO-negative, positively selected for CCR7, excluding terminally differentiated effector memory CD45RA+ cells. Adult Caucasians living in Nashville, Tennessee made up all of the donors. The sample consisted of naive CD8+ T cells sorted from blood. This receptor was identified in a woman between 25 and 40 years old in good health. The J gene is TRBJ2-2, the V gene TRBV11-2; D remains ambiguous. DNA for the CDR3: TGTGCCAGCAGCTTTGGTTTTGACGGGGAGCTGTTTTTT. Protein: CASSFGFDGELFF.